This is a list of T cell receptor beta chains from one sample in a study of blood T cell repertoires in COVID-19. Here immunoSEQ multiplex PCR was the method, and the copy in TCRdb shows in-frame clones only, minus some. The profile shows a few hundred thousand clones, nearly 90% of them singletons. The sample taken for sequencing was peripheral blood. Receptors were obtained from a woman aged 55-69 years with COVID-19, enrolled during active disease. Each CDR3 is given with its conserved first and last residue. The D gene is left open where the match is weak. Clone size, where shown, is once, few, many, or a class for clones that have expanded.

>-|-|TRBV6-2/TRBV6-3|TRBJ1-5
TGTGCCAGCAGTTACTCAAGACCCGGGCCAGGGGATTTCAATCAGCCCCAGCATTTT
CASSYSRPGPGDFNQPQHF
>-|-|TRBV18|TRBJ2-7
TGTGCCAGCTCACCACGTACAGGGACCTACGAGCAGTACTTC
CASSPRTGTYEQYF
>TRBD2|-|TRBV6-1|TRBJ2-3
TGTGCCAGCAGTGAAGAGCGGGGGCATTGGGATACGCAGTATTTT
CASSEERGHWDTQYF
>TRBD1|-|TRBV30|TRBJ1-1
TGTGCCTGGAGTGACAGGGGGGACACTGAAGCTTTCTTT
CAWSDRGDTEAFF
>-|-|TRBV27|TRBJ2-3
TGTGCCAGCAGTTTACGGATAGCGGCCCCAGGGTATACGCAGTATTTT
CASSLRIAAPGYTQYF
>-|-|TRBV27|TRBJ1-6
TGTGCCAGCAGTTTTAGTCGGAATTCACCCCTCCACTTT
CASSFSRNSPLHF
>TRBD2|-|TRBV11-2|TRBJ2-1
TGTGCCAGCACGACTCCGGTACTAGCGGGGGGGCTTTTGGATGAGCAGTTCTTC
CASTTPVLAGGLLDEQFF
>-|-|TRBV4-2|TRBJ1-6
TGTGCCAGCAGCCAAGATGGAGACAACCGAAAAAGGGGTTATAATTCACCCCTCCACTTT
CASSQDGDNRKRGYNSPLHF
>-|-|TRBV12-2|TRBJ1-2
TGTGCAAGTCGCTTAATACGACAGGGACAGAATGGCTACACCTTC
CASRLIRQGQNGYTF
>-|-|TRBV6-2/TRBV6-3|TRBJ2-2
TGTGCCAGCAGTAGAGCGACAGAGAACACCGGGGAGCTGTTTTTT
CASSRATENTGELFF
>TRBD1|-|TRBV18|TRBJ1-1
TGTGCCAGCTCACGAGAACAGGGGGCAATTGAAGCTTTCTTT
CASSREQGAIEAFF
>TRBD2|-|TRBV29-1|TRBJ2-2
TGCAGCGTTCGACTAGCGGGGGCCCTGAACACCGGGGAGCTGTTTTTT
CSVRLAGALNTGELFF
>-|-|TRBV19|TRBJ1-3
TGTGCCAGTAGGGTTTTGAGTGGAAACACCATATATTTT
CASRVLSGNTIYF
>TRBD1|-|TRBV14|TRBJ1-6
TGTGCCAGCAGCCCCCGGGACAGGTCTACCTATAATTCACCCCTCCACTTT
CASSPRDRSTYNSPLHF
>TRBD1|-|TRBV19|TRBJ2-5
TGTGCCAGTAGTATAGGGGGGACAGGACCCCACAGAGAGACCCAGTACTTC
CASSIGGTGPHRETQYF
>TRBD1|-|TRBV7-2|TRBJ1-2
TGTGCCAGCAGCTCCGTAGGGGGCACCGTTACGATCTATGGCTACACCTTC
CASSSVGGTVTIYGYTF
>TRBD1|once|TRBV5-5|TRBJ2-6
TGTGCCAGCAGCCTTGGGACAGGGGGCCTTGGGGCCAACGTCCTGACTTTC
CASSLGTGGLGANVLTF
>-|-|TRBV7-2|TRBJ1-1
TGTGCCAGCAGCTTGACTGGGGACAAAGCTTTCTTT
CASSLTGDKAFF
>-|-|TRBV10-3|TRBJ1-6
TGTGCCATCAAGGACAGACCTGACTTACCCCTCCACTTT
CAIKDRPDLPLHF
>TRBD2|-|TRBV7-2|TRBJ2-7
TGTGCCAGCAACTTCCTCCGGGGGGGAGAGCAGTACTTC
CASNFLRGGEQYF
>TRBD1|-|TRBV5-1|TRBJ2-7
TGCGCCAGCAGCTTGGCTCGGACAGGGCGAGTATACGAGCAGTACTTC
CASSLARTGRVYEQYF
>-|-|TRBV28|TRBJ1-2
TGTGCCAGCAGTTTCGGACAATTCTATGGCTACACCTTC
CASSFGQFYGYTF
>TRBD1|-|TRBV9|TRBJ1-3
TGTGCCAGCAGCTTATCGACCGGGACAGGGCTAAACTATGGAAACACCATATATTTT
CASSLSTGTGLNYGNTIYF
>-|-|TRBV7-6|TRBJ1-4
TGTGCCAGCAGCTTAGCGAACGGACAAGTTTTTGAAAAACTGTTTTTT
CASSLANGQVFEKLFF
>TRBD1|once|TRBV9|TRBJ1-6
TGTGCCAGCAGCCCGCGGGACAGCTCCTATAATTCACCCCTCCACTTT
CASSPRDSSYNSPLHF
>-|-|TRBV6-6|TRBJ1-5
TGTGCCAGCAGTCGGGGGCAGGAGAGCAATCAGCCCCAGCATTTT
CASSRGQESNQPQHF
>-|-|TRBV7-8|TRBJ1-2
TGTGCCAGCAGCCCACACGGACTGGCCCACTATGGCTACACCTTC
CASSPHGLAHYGYTF
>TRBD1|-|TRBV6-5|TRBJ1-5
TGTGCCAGCAGGAGGACAGGGGGTAATCAGCCCCAGCATTTT
CASRRTGGNQPQHF
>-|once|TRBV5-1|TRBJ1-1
TGCGCCAGCAGCTTGGCGGAGTGGGACACTGAAGCTTTCTTT
CASSLAEWDTEAFF
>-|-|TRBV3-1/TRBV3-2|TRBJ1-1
TGTGCCAGCAGCGGACAAGGTGACAGAGGATTAGCTTTCTTT
CASSGQGDRGLAFF
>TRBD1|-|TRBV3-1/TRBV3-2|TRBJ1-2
TGTGCCAGTTCACAGGGGCCTGAATGGGGCTACACCTTC
CASSQGPEWGYTF
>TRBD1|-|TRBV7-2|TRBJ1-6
TGTGCCAGCAGCTTTGGGGACAGGGATAAATCACCCCTCCACTTT
CASSFGDRDKSPLHF
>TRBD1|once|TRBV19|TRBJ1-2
TGTGCCAGTAGTATAGGGACAGGGGCCTATGGCTACACCTTC
CASSIGTGAYGYTF
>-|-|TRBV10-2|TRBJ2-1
TGCGCCAGCAGGGGGGCCACTAGCGCCAATGAGCAGTTCTTC
CASRGATSANEQFF
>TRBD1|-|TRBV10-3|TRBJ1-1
TGTGCCATCAAGGGACAGGGGGCGAAGTTCACTGAAGCTTTCTTT
CAIKGQGAKFTEAFF
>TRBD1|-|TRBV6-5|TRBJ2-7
TGTGCCACCACCGGGACAGTCCTCTACGAGCAGTACTTC
CATTGTVLYEQYF
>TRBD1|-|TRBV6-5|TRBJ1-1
TGTGCCAGCCGAGCACGGGACAGGGGGAACACTGAAGCTTTCTTT
CASRARDRGNTEAFF
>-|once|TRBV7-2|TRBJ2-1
TGTGCCAGCAGCTCTCAGAACTCCTACAATGAGCAGTTCTTC
CASSSQNSYNEQFF
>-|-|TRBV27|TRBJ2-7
TGTGCCAGCAGTTTAGTCGGGAACTACGAGCAGTACTTC
CASSLVGNYEQYF
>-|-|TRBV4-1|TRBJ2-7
TGCGCCAGCAGCCAAGACCACTCCTACGAGCAGTACTTC
CASSQDHSYEQYF
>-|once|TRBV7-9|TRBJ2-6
TGTGCCAGCAGCTTAGATAGCCTCGTCCTGACTTTC
CASSLDSLVLTF
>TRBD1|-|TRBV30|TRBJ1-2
TGTGCCTGGAGTGTACTTAGGACAGGAGGTGGCTACACCTTC
CAWSVLRTGGGYTF
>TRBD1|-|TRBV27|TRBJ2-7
TGTGCCAGCAGTTTAGCTGACAGGGTTTACGAGCAGTACTTC
CASSLADRVYEQYF
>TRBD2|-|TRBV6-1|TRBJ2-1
TGTGCCAGCAGTGAAGGGACTAGCTACAATGAGCAGTTCTTC
CASSEGTSYNEQFF
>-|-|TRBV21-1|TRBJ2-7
TGTGCCAGCAGCAGTGGGACTTCGTACGAGCAGTACTTC
CASSSGTSYEQYF
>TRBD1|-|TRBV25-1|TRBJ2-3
TGTGCCAGCAGCCGACAGGGGGGGGATACGCAGTATTTT
CASSRQGGDTQYF
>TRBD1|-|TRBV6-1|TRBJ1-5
TGTGCCAGCAGTGAGGACAGGGGGCATGGTCAGCCCCAGCATTTT
CASSEDRGHGQPQHF
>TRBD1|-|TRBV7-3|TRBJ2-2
TGTGCCAGCAGCTTCAGGGGGAGCGGGGAGCTGTTTTTT
CASSFRGSGELFF
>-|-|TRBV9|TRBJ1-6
TGTGCCAGCAGCGTAGCCCTTTATAATTCACCCCTCCACTTT
CASSVALYNSPLHF